Listed here are 2 T cell receptor beta chains from one sample, sequenced in a study of blood T cell repertoires in COVID-19. Here immunoSEQ multiplex PCR was the method, and the copy in TCRdb shows in-frame clones only, minus some. Of about 100,000 clones detected, approximately 84% appear once; the ten largest clones hold 20% to 30%. The sequenced material came from peripheral blood. All receptors come from a man aged 55-75 years with acute or convalescent COVID-19.

The chain links TRBV5-1 to TRBJ1-3; TRBD1 aligns across 8 bases. The CDR3 runs to 15 residues. J gave up 3 bases and V 1 base, and 3 bases lay outside the gene matches. The germline gives CDR1 SGHRS, CDR2 YFSETQ. DNA of the CDR3: TGCGCCAGCAGCTTGCAGGGGGCGGATGGAAACACCATATATTTT. Translation gives CASSLQGADGNTIYF.

CDR3 sequence reads: CASSFTGGFGYTF. DNA of the CDR3: TGTGCCAGCAGCTTTACAGGGGGTTTTGGCTACACCTTC. The gene calls are TRBV5-6 and TRBJ1-2, with 8 bases lining up with TRBD1. The germline gives CDR1 SGHDT, CDR2 YYEEEE. The CDR3 is 13 residues long. V lost 2 bases, J lost 7 bases, and 4 bases stayed unmatched. Full variable domain (remainder filled in from reference TRBV5-6 and TRBJ1-2): DAGVTQSPTHLIKTRGQQVTLRCSPKSGHDTVSWYQQALGQGPQFIFQYYEEEERQRGNFPDRFSGHQFPNYSSELNVNALLLGDSALYLCASSFTGGFGYTFGSGTRLTVV.